This section outlines one T cell receptor beta chain sequence together with its context. Its antigen is currently not known. No qualities accompany the bases; no much larger clone lies one base away. The data stem from a study of regulatory T cells in long-lasting Graves disease (dated by TCRdb to the early 2020s). With regard to the full study: Persistent Graves' disease was defined as persistently positive TSH receptor autoantibodies together with antithyroid drug treatment for over 5 years. This study used TCR sequencing and RNA sequencing of peripheral blood to compare persistent Graves' disease patients against newly diagnosed Graves' disease patients. The study was conducted in China and was registered as a clinical trial. TCR sequencing covered 13 persistent and 20 or so newly diagnosed Graves' disease patients, around 35 samples in total. On average, persistent Graves' disease patients in the clinical cohort had been on antithyroid drugs for around ten years.

CDR1 and CDR2 are drawn from the germline V gene: MRHNA, SNTAGT. Germline trimming amounts to 5 bases on V and 4 bases on J, with 12 as the count of junction bases outside the gene matches. The CDR3, cysteine through phenylalanine, is 17 amino acids long. Only the CDR3 region is kept as DNA, spanning 51 bases read in frame from base 1. The library was prepared using multiplex PCR. TCRdb lists the instrument as Illumina HiSeq 4000. TCR beta libraries were built with iRepertoire HTBI primers and Arm-PCR amplification of CDR3 regions. Gel purification was performed on PCR products prior to sequencing. Processing in the source paper ran as follows. A total of 62 TRBV and some 15 TRBJ segments were identified across samples and were used for gene usage analysis of CDR3 amino acid clonotypes. COPE and FqMerger were used to merge the filtered high-quality paired reads into contigs. BLAST was used to align contigs to IMGT TRBV, TRBD and TRBJ reference genes, with CDR3 defined following IMGT. Any clonotype with a frequency above 0.1% was counted as a highly expanded clone. Shannon entropy was used to measure repertoire diversity, and the Gini coefficient was used to measure V-J evenness. Clonotypes shared by more than one individual were considered public. The public sequencing data were trimmed at Q25 with fastp and processed into clonotypes with MiXCR by TCRdb, which kept only in-frame beta chains. Each record represents a unique CDR3 protein, reported with the most common genes and DNA among its rows. TCRdb, not the authors, supplied the V and J calls. Recorded for this sample are about half a million distinct CDR3 sequences; around a fifth of them occurred a single time. Around 13% of the sample is held by the ten biggest clonotypes.

Explained via the paper, the time point label denotes: persistent/refractory GD, antithyroid drugs over 5 years with positive TRAb. RNA was extracted from PBMCs in TRIzol for both TCR sequencing and RNA sequencing. The diagnosis of Graves' disease followed American Thyroid Association guidelines. The patients came from an endocrinology department in Xi'an, China. From each patient, around 9.3 milliliters of peripheral blood was collected into an EDTA anticoagulant tube. Ficoll Paque Plus density gradient separation was used to isolate PBMCs, and no additional T cell sorting was done. An Agilent 2100 Bioanalyzer and agarose gel were used to check RNA quality, while a NanoDrop 2000 measured RNA concentration. Findings and caveats that apply to the study as a whole: Sequencing and analysis were restricted to the TCR beta chain. Patients with persistent disease shared more public clonotypes (around 3,000) than newly diagnosed patients did (966). TRBV28, TRBJ1-2 and TRBJ2-5 were preferentially used in persistent disease, while TRBV20-1 and TRBJ2-1 were favored in newly diagnosed disease. Peripheral blood alone was examined, since thyroid tissue, which constituted the primary lesion, could not be accessed. Compared with newly diagnosed patients, patients with persistent Graves' disease had lower TCR Shannon entropy and fewer highly expanded clones, which suggests clonal expansion. The authors noted that the small sample size was a limitation that may lower accuracy.

Recombination connected TRBV6-4 to TRBJ2-3; TRBD1 aligns with 10 central bases. This receptor was taken from a female donor with Graves disease. The specimen comprised peripheral blood mononuclear cells (PBMCs), sampled when the disease was refractory, from a patient treated with antithyroid drugs. The DNA reads TGTGCCAGCAGTCCCCGGGACAGGGGTTTTATTCCAGATACGCAGTATTTT. This codes for CASSPRDRGFIPDTQYF.